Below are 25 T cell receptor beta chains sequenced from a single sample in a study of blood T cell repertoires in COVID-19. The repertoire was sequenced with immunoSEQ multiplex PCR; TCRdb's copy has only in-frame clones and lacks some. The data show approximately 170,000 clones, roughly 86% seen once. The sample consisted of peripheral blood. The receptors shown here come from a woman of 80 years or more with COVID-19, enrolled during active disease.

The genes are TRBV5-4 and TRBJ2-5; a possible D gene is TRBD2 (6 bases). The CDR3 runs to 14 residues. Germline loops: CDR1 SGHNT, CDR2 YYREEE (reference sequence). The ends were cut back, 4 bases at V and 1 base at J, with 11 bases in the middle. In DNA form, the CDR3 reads TGTGCCAGCAGCCCCTTGGGACTCCAAGAGACCCAGTACTTC. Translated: CASSPLGLQETQYF.

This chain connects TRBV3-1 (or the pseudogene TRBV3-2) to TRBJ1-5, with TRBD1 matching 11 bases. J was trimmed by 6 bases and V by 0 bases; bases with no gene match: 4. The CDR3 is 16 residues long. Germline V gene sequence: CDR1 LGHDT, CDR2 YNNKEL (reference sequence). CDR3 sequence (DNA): TGTGCCAGCAGCCAAGATCGGGGACAGGGGGTTCAGCCCCAGCATTTT. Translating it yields CASSQDRGQGVQPQHF.

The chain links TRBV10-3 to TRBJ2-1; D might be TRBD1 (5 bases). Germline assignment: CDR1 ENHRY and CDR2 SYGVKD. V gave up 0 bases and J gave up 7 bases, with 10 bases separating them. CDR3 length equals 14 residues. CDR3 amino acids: CAISESLGRNEQFF. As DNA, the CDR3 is TGTGCCATCAGTGAGTCCCTGGGGCGGAATGAGCAGTTCTTC.

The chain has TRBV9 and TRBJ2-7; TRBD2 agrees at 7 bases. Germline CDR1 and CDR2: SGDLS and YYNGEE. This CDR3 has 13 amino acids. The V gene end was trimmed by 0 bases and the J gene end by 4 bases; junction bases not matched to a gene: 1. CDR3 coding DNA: TGTGCCAGCAGCGTAGGACTAGCTTACGAGCAGTACTTC. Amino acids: CASSVGLAYEQYF. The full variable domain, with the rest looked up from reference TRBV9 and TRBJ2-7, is DSGVTQTPKHLITATGQRVTLRCSPRSGDLSVYWYQQSLDQGLQFLIQYYNGEERAKGNILERFSAQQFPDLHSELNLSSLELGDSALYFCASSVGLAYEQYFGPGTRLTVT.

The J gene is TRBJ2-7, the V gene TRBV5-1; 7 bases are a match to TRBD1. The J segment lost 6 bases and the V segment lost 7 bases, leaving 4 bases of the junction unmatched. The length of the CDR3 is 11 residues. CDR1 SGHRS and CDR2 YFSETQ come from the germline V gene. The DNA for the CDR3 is TGCGCCAGCCACAGGGGAGCCGAGCAGTACTTC. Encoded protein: CASHRGAEQYF. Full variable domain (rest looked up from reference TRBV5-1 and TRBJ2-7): KAGVTQTPRYLIKTRGQQVTLSCSPISGHRSVSWYQQTPGQGLQFLFEYFSETQRNKGNFPGRFSGRQFSNSRSEMNVSTLELGDSALYLCASHRGAEQYFGPGTRLTVT.

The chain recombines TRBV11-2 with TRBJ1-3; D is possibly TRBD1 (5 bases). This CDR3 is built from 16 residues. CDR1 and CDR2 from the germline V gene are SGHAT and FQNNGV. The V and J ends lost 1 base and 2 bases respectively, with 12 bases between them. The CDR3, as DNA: TGTGCCAGCAGCTTAGGTATAGGGGCGGCTGGAAACACCATATATTTT. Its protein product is CASSLGIGAAGNTIYF.

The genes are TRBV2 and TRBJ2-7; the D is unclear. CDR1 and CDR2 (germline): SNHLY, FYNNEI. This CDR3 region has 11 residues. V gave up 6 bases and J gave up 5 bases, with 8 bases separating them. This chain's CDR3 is CASSPENEQYF. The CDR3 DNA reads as TGTGCCAGCAGCCCGGAGAACGAGCAGTACTTC.

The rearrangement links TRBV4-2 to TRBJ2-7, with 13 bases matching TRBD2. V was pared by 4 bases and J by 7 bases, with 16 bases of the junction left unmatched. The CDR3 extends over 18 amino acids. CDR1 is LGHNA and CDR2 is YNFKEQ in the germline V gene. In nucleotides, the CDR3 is TGTGCCAGCAGCCGGAGAAAACTAGCGGGAGGGGGGGTGGATGAGCAGTACTTC. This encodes CASSRRKLAGGGVDEQYF.

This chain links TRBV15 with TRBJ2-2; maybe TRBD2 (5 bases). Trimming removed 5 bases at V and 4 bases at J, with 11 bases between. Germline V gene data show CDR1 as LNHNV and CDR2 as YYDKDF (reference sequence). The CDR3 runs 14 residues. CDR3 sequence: CATSARAGTGELFF. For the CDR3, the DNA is TGTGCCACCAGCGCCCGGGCGGGCACCGGGGAGCTGTTTTTT.

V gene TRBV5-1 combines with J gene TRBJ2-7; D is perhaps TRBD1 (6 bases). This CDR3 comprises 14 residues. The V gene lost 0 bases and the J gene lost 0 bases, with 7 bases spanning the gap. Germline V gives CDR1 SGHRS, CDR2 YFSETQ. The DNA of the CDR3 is TGCGCCAGCAGCTTGGGGACAGTCTCCTACGAGCAGTACTTC. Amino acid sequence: CASSLGTVSYEQYF.

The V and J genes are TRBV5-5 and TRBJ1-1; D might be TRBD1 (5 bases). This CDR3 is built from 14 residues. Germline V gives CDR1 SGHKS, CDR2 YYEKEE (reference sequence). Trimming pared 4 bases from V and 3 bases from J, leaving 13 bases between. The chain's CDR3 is CASSPQGPYTEAFF. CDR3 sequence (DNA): TGTGCCAGCAGCCCTCAGGGCCCCTACACTGAAGCTTTCTTT.

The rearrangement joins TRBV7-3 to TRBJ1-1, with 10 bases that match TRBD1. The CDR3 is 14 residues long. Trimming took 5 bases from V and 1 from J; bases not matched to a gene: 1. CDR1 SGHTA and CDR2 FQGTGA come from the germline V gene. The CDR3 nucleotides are TGTGCCAGCAGCCGGACAGGGGGGAACACTGAAGCTTTCTTT. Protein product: CASSRTGGNTEAFF.

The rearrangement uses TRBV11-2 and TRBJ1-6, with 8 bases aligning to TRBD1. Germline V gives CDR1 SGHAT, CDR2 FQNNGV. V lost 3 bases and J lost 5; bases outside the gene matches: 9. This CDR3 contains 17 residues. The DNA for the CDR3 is TGTGCCAGCAGCTTTCGGACAGGGTGGGGTGATAATTCACCCCTCCACTTT. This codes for CASSFRTGWGDNSPLHF. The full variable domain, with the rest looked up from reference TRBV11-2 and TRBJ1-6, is EAGVAQSPRYKIIEKRQSVAFWCNPISGHATLYWYQQILGQGPKLLIQFQNNGVVDDSQLPKDRFSAERLKGVDSTLKIQPAKLEDSAVYLCASSFRTGWGDNSPLHFGNGTRLTVT.

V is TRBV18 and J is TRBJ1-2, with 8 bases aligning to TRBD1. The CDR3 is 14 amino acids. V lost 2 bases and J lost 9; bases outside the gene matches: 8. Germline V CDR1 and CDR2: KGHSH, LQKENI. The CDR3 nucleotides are TGTGCCAGCTCACCAGACAGGGGCCCCAGTAGCTACACCTTC. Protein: CASSPDRGPSSYTF.

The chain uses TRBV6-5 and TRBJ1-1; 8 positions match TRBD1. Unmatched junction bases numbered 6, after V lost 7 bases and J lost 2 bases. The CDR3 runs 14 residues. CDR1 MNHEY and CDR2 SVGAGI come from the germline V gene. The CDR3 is CASTRTGLNTEAFF. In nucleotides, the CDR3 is TGTGCCAGCACACGGACAGGGCTAAACACTGAAGCTTTCTTT.

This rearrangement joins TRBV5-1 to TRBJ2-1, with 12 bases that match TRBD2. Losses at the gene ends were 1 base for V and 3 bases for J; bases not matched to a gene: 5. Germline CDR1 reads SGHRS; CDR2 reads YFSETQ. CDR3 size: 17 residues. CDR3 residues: CASSLKRTSGNYNEQFF. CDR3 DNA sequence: TGCGCCAGCAGCTTGAAGAGGACTAGCGGGAACTACAATGAGCAGTTCTTC.

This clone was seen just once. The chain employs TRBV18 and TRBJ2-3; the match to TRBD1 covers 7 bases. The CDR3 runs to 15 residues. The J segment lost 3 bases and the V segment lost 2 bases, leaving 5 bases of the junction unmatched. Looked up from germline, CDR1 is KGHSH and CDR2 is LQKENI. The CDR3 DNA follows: TGTGCCAGCTCACCAGAGGGGGCGAGGACAGATACGCAGTATTTT. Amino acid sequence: CASSPEGARTDTQYF.

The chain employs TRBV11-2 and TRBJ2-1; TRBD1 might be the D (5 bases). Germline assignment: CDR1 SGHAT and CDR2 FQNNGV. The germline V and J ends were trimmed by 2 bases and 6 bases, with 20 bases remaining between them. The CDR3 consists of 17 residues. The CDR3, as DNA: TGTGCCAGCAGCTTATATAGGCAAGGGGTTCGGCGCAATGAGCAGTTCTTC. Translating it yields CASSLYRQGVRRNEQFF.

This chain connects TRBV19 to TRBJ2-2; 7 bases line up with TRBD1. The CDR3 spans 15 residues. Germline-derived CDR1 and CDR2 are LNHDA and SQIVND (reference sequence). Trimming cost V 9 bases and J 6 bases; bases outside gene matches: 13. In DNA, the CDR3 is TGTGCCAGCCACGCGACCAACAGGGGCCCCGGGGAGCTGTTTTTT. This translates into CASHATNRGPGELFF.

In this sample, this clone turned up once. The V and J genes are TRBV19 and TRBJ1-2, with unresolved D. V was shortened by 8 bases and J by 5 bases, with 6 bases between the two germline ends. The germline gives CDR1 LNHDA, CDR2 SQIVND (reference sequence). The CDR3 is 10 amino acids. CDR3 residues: CASREYGYTF. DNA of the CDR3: TGTGCCAGTCGGGAGTATGGCTACACCTTC.

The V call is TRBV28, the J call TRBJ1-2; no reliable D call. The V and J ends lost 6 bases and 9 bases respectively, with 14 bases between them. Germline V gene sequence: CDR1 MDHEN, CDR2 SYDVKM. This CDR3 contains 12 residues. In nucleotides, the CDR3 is TGTGCCAGCAGACCCACCCCGGGTAGCTACACCTTC. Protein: CASRPTPGSYTF.

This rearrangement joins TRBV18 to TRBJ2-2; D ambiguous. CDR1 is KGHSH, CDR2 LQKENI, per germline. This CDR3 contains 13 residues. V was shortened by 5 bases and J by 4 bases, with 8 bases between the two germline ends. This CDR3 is CASSMTVTGELFF. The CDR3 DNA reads TGTGCCAGCTCAATGACTGTCACCGGGGAGCTGTTTTTT.

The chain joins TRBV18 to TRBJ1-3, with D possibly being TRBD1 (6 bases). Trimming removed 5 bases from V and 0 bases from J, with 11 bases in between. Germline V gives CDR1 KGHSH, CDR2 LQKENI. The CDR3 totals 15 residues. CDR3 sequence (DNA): TGTGCCAGCTCAAGTAACAGGGCCTCTGGAAACACCATATATTTT. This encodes CASSSNRASGNTIYF.

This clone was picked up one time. The CDR3, as DNA: TGTGCCAGCAACAGGGGGGTAGCTGTAGACGAGCAGTACTTC. This translates into CASNRGVAVDEQYF. The V gene is TRBV9, the J gene TRBJ2-7, with 8 bases that match TRBD1. With V trimmed by 6 bases and J by 5 bases, 10 bases remained unmatched. The CDR3 consists of 14 residues. Germline CDR1 SGDLS, CDR2 YYNGEE.

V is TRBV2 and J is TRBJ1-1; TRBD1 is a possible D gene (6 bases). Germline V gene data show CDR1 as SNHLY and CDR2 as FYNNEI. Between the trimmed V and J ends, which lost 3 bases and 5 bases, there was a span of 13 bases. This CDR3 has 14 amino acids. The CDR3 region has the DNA TGTGCCAGCAGTGAGACCAGGGGCCTTACTGAAGCTTTCTTT. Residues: CASSETRGLTEAFF.